The sequence of this T cell receptor (beta chain) was determined in a study of blood T cells in healthy people across ages. Together with a sample-barcoded 5' primer, a J-beta primer mix was included in a second PCR lasting roughly 6 to 12 cycles. TCRdb used MiXCR to reprocess the 5' RACE reads, holding one entry per CDR3 protein. The table lists 780,000 or so distinct CDR3 sequences, just under 25% of them singletons. Germline CDR1 is SQVTM and CDR2 is ANQGSEA. With 4 bases clipped from V and 9 bases from J, the junction kept 12 bases outside the gene matches. CDR3 length: 15 residues. The sample was also linked to a second study, of T cells of mothers and their children.

The clonotype originates from a boy aged 5-17 years in good health. Sequenced: blood. V gene TRBV29-1 combines with J gene TRBJ1-6, with TRBD1 matching 7 bases. The CDR3 DNA follows: TGCAGCGTTGCACTAGGAACAGGGGTTGGTTCACCCCTCCACTTT. This gives the protein CSVALGTGVGSPLHF.